The rows below give T cell receptor beta chains drawn from one sample of a study of T cells in Graves' hyperthyroidism and ophthalmopathy. TCRdb called the multiplex PCR reads again in MiXCR, with one record for every CDR3 protein. Here the sample spans around 800,000 distinct CDR3 sequences, approximately 40% being singletons. Source material: blood. These receptors were collected from a man aged 18 to 30 with Graves' hyperthyroidism. CDR3s include the opening cysteine and the closing phenylalanine or tryptophan. D genes are given only for firm matches. Clone size is stated in some rows and not others, as once, few, many or a class when expanded.

j_gene	len	v_gene	abundance	d_gene	CDR3nt	CDR3aa
TRBJ2-7	14	TRBV25-1	.	TRBD2	TGTGCCAGCAGTGCATTTGGACTAGCCTACGAGCAGTACTTC	CASSAFGLAYEQYF
TRBJ2-7	15	TRBV7-6	.	.	TGTGCCAGCAGCCGCACCCTGACGGCACCCTACGAGCAGTACTTC	CASSRTLTAPYEQYF
TRBJ1-2	14	TRBV6-6	.	.	TGTGCCAGCAGTTACGGCCCGGGGATGGAGGGCTACACCTTC	CASSYGPGMEGYTF
TRBJ2-2	12	TRBV9	.	.	TGTGCCAGTAGCTTAGATTCGGGGCGGCTGTTTTTT	CASSLDSGRLFF
TRBJ2-5	13	TRBV5-4	.	.	TGTGCCAGCAGCTTGAAACTACAAGAGACCCAGTACTTC	CASSLKLQETQYF
TRBJ2-5	17	TRBV24-1	.	TRBD2	TGTGCCACCAGTAAGGGAGCTAGCGGGGGGGAAAGGGGCCCCCAGTACTTC	CATSKGASGGERGPQYF
TRBJ2-5	16	TRBV9	.	.	TGTGCCAGCAGCGTATCGGCGGGGACCGGGGAAGAGACCCAGTACTTC	CASSVSAGTGEETQYF
TRBJ1-1	13	TRBV10-2	many	.	TGCGCCAGCAGTGAGCGGGTTGGCACTGAAGCTTTCTTT	CASSERVGTEAFF
TRBJ1-2	14	TRBV4-2	.	.	TGTGCCAGCAGCCAAGAGGGGCCAGGGAAAGGCTACACCTTC	CASSQEGPGKGYTF
TRBJ1-4	11	TRBV19	many	.	TGTGCCAGTAGCGGTTATGAAAAACTGTTTTTT	CASSGYEKLFF
TRBJ2-7	13	TRBV7-9	few	.	TGTGCCAGCAGCGAAAGACCCGCCTACGAGCAGTACTTC	CASSERPAYEQYF
TRBJ1-5	15	TRBV15	once	.	TGTGTCACCAGCAGAGATAGGGGTGGCAATCAGCCCCAGCATTTT	CVTSRDRGGNQPQHF
TRBJ1-4	15	TRBV14	.	TRBD1	TGTGCCAGCAGCCAAGAGACCAGGGGGCGATCAAAACTGCTTTTT	CASSQETRGRSKLLF
TRBJ1-6	15	TRBV7-2	.	.	TGCGCCAGCAGCCAAGCCGGGACACTAGCTTCACCCCTCCACTTT	CASSQAGTLASPLHF
TRBJ2-3	12	TRBV29-1	.	.	TGCAGCGTTGTCCCCCCCGGGGAGCGGCAGTATTTT	CSVVPPGERQYF
TRBJ2-5	15	TRBV19	many	TRBD1	TGTGCCAGTACCCTGACCCGGGCAGGGGGAGAGACCCAGTACTTC	CASTLTRAGGETQYF
TRBJ2-7	15	TRBV7-9	few	TRBD2	TGTGCCAGCAGCTCCGGGGGAGGGCTAACCTACGAGCAGTACTTC	CASSSGGGLTYEQYF
TRBJ1-6	13	TRBV9	many	.	TGTGCCAGCAATCGCGGGGACAATTCACCCCTCCACTTT	CASNRGDNSPLHF
TRBJ2-7	14	TRBV5-5	.	.	TGTGCCAGCAGCTTGGATGCCAGGGTCTACGAGCAGTACTTC	CASSLDARVYEQYF
TRBJ1-2	16	TRBV5-1	few	TRBD1	TGCGCCAGCAGCCCACCTAACAGGGGGCCGGGCTATGGCTACACCTTC	CASSPPNRGPGYGYTF
TRBJ2-5	15	TRBV5-1	.	TRBD2	TGCGCCAGCAGCTCGGGACTAGCGACAGAAGAGACCCAGTACTTC	CASSSGLATEETQYF
TRBJ1-1	13	TRBV7-9	many	TRBD1	TGTGCCAGCAGCTCCCAGGGGGCCACTGAAGCTTTCTTT	CASSSQGATEAFF
TRBJ1-1	12	TRBV2	many	.	TGTGCCAGCAGTTCCGGACGGCCGGAAGCTTTCTTT	CASSSGRPEAFF